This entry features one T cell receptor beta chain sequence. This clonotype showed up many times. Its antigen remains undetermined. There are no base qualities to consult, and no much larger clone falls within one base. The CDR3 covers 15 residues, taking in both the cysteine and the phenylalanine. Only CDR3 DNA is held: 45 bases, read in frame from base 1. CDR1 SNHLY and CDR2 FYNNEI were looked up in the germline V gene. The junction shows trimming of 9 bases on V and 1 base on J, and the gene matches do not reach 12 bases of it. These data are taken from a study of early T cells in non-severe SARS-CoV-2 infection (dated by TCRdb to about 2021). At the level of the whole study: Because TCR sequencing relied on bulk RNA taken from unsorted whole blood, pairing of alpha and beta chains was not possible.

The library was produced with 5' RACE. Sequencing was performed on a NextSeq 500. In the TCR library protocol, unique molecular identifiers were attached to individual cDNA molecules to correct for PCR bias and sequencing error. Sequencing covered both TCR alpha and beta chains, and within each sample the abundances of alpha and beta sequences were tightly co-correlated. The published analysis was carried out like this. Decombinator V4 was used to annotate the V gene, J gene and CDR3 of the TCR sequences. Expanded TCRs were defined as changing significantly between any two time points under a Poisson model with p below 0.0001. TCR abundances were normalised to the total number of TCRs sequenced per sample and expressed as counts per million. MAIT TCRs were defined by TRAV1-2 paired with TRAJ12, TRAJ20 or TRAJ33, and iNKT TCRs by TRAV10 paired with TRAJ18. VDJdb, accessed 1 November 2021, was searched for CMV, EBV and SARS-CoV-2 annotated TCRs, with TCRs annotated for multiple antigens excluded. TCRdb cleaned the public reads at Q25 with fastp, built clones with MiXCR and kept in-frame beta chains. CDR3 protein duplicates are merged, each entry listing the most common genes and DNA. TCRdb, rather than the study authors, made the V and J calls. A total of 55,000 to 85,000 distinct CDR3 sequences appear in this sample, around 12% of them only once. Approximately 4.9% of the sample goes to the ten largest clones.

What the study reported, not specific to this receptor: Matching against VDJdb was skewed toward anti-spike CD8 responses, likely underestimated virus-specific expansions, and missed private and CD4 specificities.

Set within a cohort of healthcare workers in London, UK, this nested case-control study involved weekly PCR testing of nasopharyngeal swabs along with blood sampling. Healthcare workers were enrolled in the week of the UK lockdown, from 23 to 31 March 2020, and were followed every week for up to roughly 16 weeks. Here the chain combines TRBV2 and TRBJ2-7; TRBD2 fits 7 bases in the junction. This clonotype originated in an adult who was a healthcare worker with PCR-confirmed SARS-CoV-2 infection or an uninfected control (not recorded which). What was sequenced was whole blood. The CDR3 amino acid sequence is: CASAPGTNLSYEQYF. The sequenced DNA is TGTGCCAGTGCGCCCGGGACTAATCTGTCCTACGAGCAGTACTTC.